This TCR beta chain emerged from a study of T-cell reconstitution after alpha-beta-depleted transplantation in children (dated by TCRdb to the mid-2010s). With respect to the entire study: T-cell immune reconstitution after TCRalphabeta/CD19-depleted allogeneic hematopoietic cell transplantation in children was quantitatively tracked in the study by means of TCR repertoire profiling.

The library relied on PCR. The sequencer listed for this sample is Illumina HiSeq 2500. TCR library preparation used molecular barcoding, with unique molecular identifiers applied to normalize quantification of the TCRbeta repertoire. TCRdb trimmed public reads at Q25 via fastp, called clones via MiXCR and kept in-frame beta chains. For every CDR3 protein sequence, its rows merge into one entry that carries the most common genes and DNA. This sample is represented by 230,000 or so distinct CDR3 sequences; around 12% of them were singletons. About 2.6% of the sample rests with the top ten. CDR1 and CDR2 were assigned from the germline V gene as LGHNA and YNFKEQ. From cysteine to phenylalanine, the CDR3 is 18 amino acids long. Of all the DNA, just the CDR3 is kept, 54 bases in frame from base 1. The trim is 0 bases for V and 4 bases for J, with a gap of 21 bases between the germline ends. This clonotype came up many times. What antigen it recognizes has not been identified. It has no much larger one-base neighbor in the sample; base qualities were not kept.

This sample comprised PBMCs from the stem cell graft donor, obtained from the stem cell graft. This sequence was found in a human donor who donated a stem cell graft to a child with acute lymphoblastic leukemia. The chain joins TRBV4-2 to TRBJ2-5; no D gene call is confident. This receptor carries the CDR3 CASSQEIAPEATGETQYF. The nucleotides are TGTGCCAGCAGCCAAGAAATAGCACCAGAGGCGACGGGAGAGACCCAGTACTTC.